These 19 T cell receptor beta chains originate from one sample sequenced in a study of patients and donors after allogeneic stem cell transplantation. TCRdb independently ran MiXCR on the RT-PCR reads; one entry per CDR3 protein. The sample lists approximately 160,000 distinct CDR3 sequences; roughly 31% were seen once. Sequencing input: blood, either unsorted or a sorted T cell fraction (not recorded which). These receptors originate from a human donor who was either an allogeneic HSCT recipient or a stem cell or donor lymphocyte infusion donor (not recorded which). It is not recorded whose cells these are; they may come from a transplant donor.

The gene calls are TRBV6-5 and TRBJ1-2, with D hard to call. Germline CDR1 MNHEY, CDR2 SVGAGI. The length of the CDR3 is 12 residues. Trimming left V 2 bases short and J 2 bases short, with 3 bases between. The DNA for the CDR3 is TGTGCCAGCAGTTACGCGAACTATGGCTACACCTTC. It is translated as CASSYANYGYTF.

The chain couples TRBV28 to TRBJ2-7; D gene uncertain. The CDR3 is 12 residues long. Trimming pared 10 bases from V and 1 base from J, leaving 11 bases between. Germline V CDR1 and CDR2: MDHEN, SYDVKM. The CDR3 spells CATQTRSYEQYF. DNA for the CDR3: TGTGCCACCCAGACTCGATCCTACGAGCAGTACTTC.

The rearrangement uses TRBV20-1 and TRBJ1-5; D is ambiguous. This CDR3 has 14 residues. Trimming took off 6 bases at V and 0 bases at J, with 12 bases between the two ends. The germline V gene encodes CDR1 DFQATT and CDR2 SNEGSKA (reference sequence). CDR3 nucleotide sequence: TGCAGTGCCCAGCCAGTGTATAGCAATCAGCCCCAGCATTTT. It translates to CSAQPVYSNQPQHF.

V and J are TRBV30 and TRBJ2-3, with D unclear. The V end lost 0 bases, the J end lost 8 bases, and 9 bases lay between the germline ends. The V gene's germline CDR1 is GTSNPN and CDR2 SVGIG (reference sequence). The CDR3 length is 12 residues. CDR3 region: CAWSVRVGTQYF. For the CDR3, the DNA is TGTGCCTGGAGTGTACGTGTGGGTACGCAGTATTTT.

This sequence joins TRBV28 and TRBJ2-3; D unresolved. Germline assignment: CDR1 MDHEN and CDR2 SYDVKM. The CDR3 is 16 residues long. V gave up 1 base and J gave up 6 bases, with 17 bases separating them. The CDR3 DNA is TGTGCCAGCAGTTTATCCCAGGCCTCCGCGCAGGATACGCAGTATTTT. Amino acids: CASSLSQASAQDTQYF. Based on the CDR3 plus reference TRBV28 and TRBJ2-3, the full variable domain is DVKVTQSSRYLVKRTGEKVFLECVQDMDHENMFWYRQDPGLGLRLIYFSYDVKMKEKGDIPEGYSVSREKKERFSLILESASTNQTSMYLCASSLSQASAQDTQYFGPGTRLTVL.

The chain couples TRBV12-3 or TRBV12-4 to TRBJ2-1; 9 bases map to TRBD2. The CDR3 loop spans 17 amino acids. Losses at the gene ends were 1 base for V and 6 bases for J; bases not matched to a gene: 10. The CDR3 region has the DNA TGTGCCAGCAGTTTAGACGCTAGCGGGAAGGGGGGCAATGAGCAGTTCTTC. This codes for CASSLDASGKGGNEQFF.

This chain uses TRBV9 with TRBJ2-2, with TRBD2 matching 15 bases. V gave up 0 bases and J gave up 3 bases; unmatched junction bases: 3. CDR3 size: 18 residues. The germline CDR1 and CDR2 sequences are SGDLS and YYNGEE. The CDR3 reads CASSVGTSGRAHTGELFF. The CDR3 DNA follows: TGTGCCAGCAGCGTAGGGACTAGCGGGAGGGCCCACACCGGGGAGCTGTTTTTT.

This clonotype was seen repeatedly, ten times or more. The chain links TRBV6-1 to TRBJ1-1; D is unclear. The CDR3 contains 14 residues. Trimming removed 8 bases from V and 4 bases from J, with 17 bases in between. Looked up from germline, CDR1 is MNHNS and CDR2 is SASEGT. As DNA, the CDR3 is TGTGCCAGCGTTATCGACGGGCCATCCACTGAAGCTTTCTTT. This sequence encodes CASVIDGPSTEAFF.

The CDR3 bases are TGTGCCAGCAGCGGGCTAGATTTCGAGCAGTACTTC. Translation gives CASSGLDFEQYF. The chain uses TRBV3-1 and TRBJ2-7, with D unclear. Germline CDR1 and CDR2: LGHDT and YNNKEL (reference sequence). V lost 5 bases and J 6 bases, leaving 11 bases between the germline ends. CDR3 size: 12 residues.

The V gene is TRBV27, the J gene TRBJ2-7; TRBD2 matches 11 bases. J lost 2 bases, V lost 2 bases, and 8 bases had no gene match. The germline gives CDR1 MNHEY, CDR2 SMNVEV (reference sequence). The CDR3 length is 17 residues. CDR3 DNA: TGTGCCAGCAGTTTAAAGGGACTAGCGGAACTAACCTACGAGCAGTACTTC. It is translated as CASSLKGLAELTYEQYF.

The chain combines TRBV6-5 with TRBJ2-7; D may match TRBD1 or TRBD2 (6 bases each). The ends were cut back, 1 base at V and 2 bases at J, with 9 bases in the middle. There are 14 residues in the CDR3. Germline V gene data show CDR1 as MNHEY and CDR2 as SVGAGI. This chain's CDR3 is CASSYWGAPYEQYF. The CDR3 DNA reads TGTGCCAGCAGTTACTGGGGGGCCCCCTACGAGCAGTACTTC.

The sample holds a few counts of this clonotype. The rearrangement uses TRBV5-1 and TRBJ2-7, with D perhaps being TRBD1 or TRBD2 (5 bases each). In germline, CDR1 is SGHRS, CDR2 YFSETQ. V dropped 4 bases and J dropped 0 bases, with 11 bases sitting between them. This CDR3 region has 14 residues. CDR3 DNA: TGCGCCAGCAGCACGGGACCGAGCTCCTACGAGCAGTACTTC. Translating gives CASSTGPSSYEQYF.

This chain links TRBV7-8 with TRBJ1-6, with a tentative D call TRBD1 (5 bases). The CDR3 extends over 15 amino acids. Trimming cost V 0 bases and J 8 bases, with 11 bases left between them. CDR1 is SGHVS, CDR2 FQNEAQ, per germline. The CDR3 is CASSLAGPGDSPLHF. CDR3 coding DNA: TGTGCCAGCAGCTTAGCGGGACCCGGGGATTCACCCCTCCACTTT.

CDR3 bases: TGTGCCATCAGTGACCGGACAGGACTCTCGGGGCAGTATTTT. Translated: CAISDRTGLSGQYF. The V gene is TRBV10-3, the J gene TRBJ2-3; 7 nucleotides match TRBD1. The V gene end was trimmed by 3 bases and the J gene end by 11 bases; junction bases not matched to a gene: 11. Per germline, CDR1 ENHRY and CDR2 SYGVKD. The CDR3 loop spans 14 amino acids.

The chain uses TRBV12-3 or TRBV12-4 and TRBJ1-5, with TRBD1 identical over 8 bases. The V gene end was trimmed by 7 bases and the J gene end by 4 bases; junction bases not matched to a gene: 9. The CDR3 covers 15 residues. The CDR3 reads CASTTSRTGNQPQHF. Here the CDR3 DNA reads TGTGCCAGCACCACCTCCAGGACAGGGAATCAGCCCCAGCATTTT.

The CDR3 is CASPPRSTYNEQFF. For the CDR3, the DNA is TGCGCCAGCCCCCCCAGATCCACCTACAATGAGCAGTTCTTC. This chain connects TRBV5-1 to TRBJ2-1; D unclear. The length of the CDR3 is 14 residues. Trimming shortened V by 7 bases and J by 2 bases, and 13 bases separated the two germline ends. The germline V gene has CDR1 SGHRS and CDR2 YFSETQ.

The rearrangement joins TRBV29-1 to TRBJ2-2, with 7 nucleotides matching TRBD1. In germline, CDR1 is SQVTM, CDR2 ANQGSEA. V gave up 4 bases and J gave up 4 bases; unmatched junction bases: 3. The CDR3 extends over 13 amino acids. CDR3 loop: CSVGTGGTGELFF. CDR3 bases: TGCAGCGTTGGGACAGGTGGCACCGGGGAGCTGTTTTTT.

V is TRBV20-1 and J is TRBJ1-1, with a weak D call TRBD1 (5 bases). Germline V gene lookup returns CDR1 DFQATT and CDR2 SNEGSKA (reference sequence). The CDR3 has 12 residues. With 5 bases removed from V and 0 bases from J, the gap between germline ends came to 7 bases. The CDR3 nucleotides read TGCAGTGCTGGGACGGTGAACACTGAAGCTTTCTTT. Protein product: CSAGTVNTEAFF.

This chain's CDR3 is CASSQAGTSYNEQYF. The DNA for the CDR3 is TGCGCCAGCAGCCAAGCCGGGACTAGTTACAACGAGCAGTACTTC. The rearrangement joins TRBV4-3 to TRBJ2-7; 8 positions match TRBD2. The CDR3 has 15 amino acids. Germline CDR1 is LGHNA and CDR2 is YSLEER. The ends lost 1 base at V and 5 bases at J; junction bases unmatched: 7.